This TCR beta chain was captured in a study of blood T cell repertoires in COVID-19. After removal of 6 bases from V and 2 bases from J, the junction contained 9 bases not matched to a gene. CDR3 length: 17 residues. Germline CDR1 and CDR2: MDHEN and SYDVKM. Using immunoSEQ multiplex PCR, the repertoire was profiled, and TCRdb retains in-frame clones only, with some absent. Of 250,000 to 300,000 clones in the sample, roughly 90% are singletons; the top ten hold over 2%. This TCR was sampled from a woman in her twenties or thirties with COVID-19, enrolled during active disease. Sequenced material: peripheral blood. The chain combines TRBV28 with TRBJ2-7, with 14 bases aligning to TRBD2. Here the CDR3 DNA reads TGTGCCAGCAGCCCCGGGACTAGCGGGAGTCCCCCCTACGAGCAGTACTTC. Translation gives CASSPGTSGSPPYEQYF.